The rows below give T cell receptor beta chains drawn from one sample of a study of T cell responses to AZD1222 COVID-19 vaccine. Here immunoSEQ multiplex PCR was the method, and the copy in TCRdb shows in-frame clones only, minus some. The sample lists tens of thousands of clones, around nine tenths seen once, with around 1.2% in the top ten. The input for sequencing was peripheral blood, taken 28 days after the second AZD1222 dose. The receptor set was obtained from an adult who received the AZD1222 COVID-19 vaccine. The CDR3 runs from the conserved cysteine through the conserved F or W. A D gene is named only where the DNA matches it firmly. Where a row states a size, it is once, few, many or the class of an expanded clone; other rows omit it.

clone size	D gene	V gene	J gene	CDR3 protein	CDR3 DNA
-	-	TRBV6-5	TRBJ2-2	CASTGEFGTGELFF	TGTGCCAGCACGGGGGAGTTCGGCACCGGGGAGCTGTTTTTT
-	-	TRBV7-9	TRBJ2-5	CASSSEIRETQYF	TGTGCCAGCAGCTCCGAGATTCGAGAGACCCAGTACTTC
-	-	TRBV18	TRBJ1-1	CASSPAVMNTEAFF	TGTGCCAGCTCACCGGCCGTAATGAACACTGAAGCTTTCTTT
once	-	TRBV2	TRBJ2-3	CASRPGRTTDTQYF	TGTGCCAGCAGACCTGGTAGGACCACAGATACGCAGTATTTT
-	-	TRBV24-1	TRBJ2-3	CATSDSGKGNTDTQYF	TGTGCCACCAGCGATTCAGGGAAGGGAAACACAGATACGCAGTATTTT
-	-	TRBV3-1/TRBV3-2	TRBJ1-4	CASSRPTNEKLFF	TGTGCCAGCAGCCGGCCAACTAATGAAAAACTGTTTTTT
-	TRBD1	TRBV2	TRBJ1-2	CASRVQGVHGYTF	TGTGCCAGCAGAGTACAGGGGGTACATGGCTACACCTTC
-	TRBD1	TRBV5-1	TRBJ1-1	CASGRQGGTEAFF	TGCGCCAGCGGAAGACAGGGAGGCACTGAAGCTTTCTTT
once	-	TRBV18	TRBJ1-5	CASSPVGTQGRSQPQHF	TGTGCCAGCTCACCTGTCGGGACACAAGGAAGAAGTCAGCCCCAGCATTTT
-	-	TRBV19	TRBJ1-6	CASSSQVNNSPLHF	TGTGCCAGTAGTTCGCAGGTGAATAATTCACCCCTCCACTTT
-	TRBD1	TRBV7-3	TRBJ1-1	CASSLPGTGMNTEAFF	TGTGCCAGCAGCTTACCCGGGACAGGGATGAACACTGAAGCTTTCTTT
-	TRBD2	TRBV30	TRBJ2-7	CAWSVGGEQYF	TGTGCCTGGAGTGTCGGGGGGGAGCAGTACTTC